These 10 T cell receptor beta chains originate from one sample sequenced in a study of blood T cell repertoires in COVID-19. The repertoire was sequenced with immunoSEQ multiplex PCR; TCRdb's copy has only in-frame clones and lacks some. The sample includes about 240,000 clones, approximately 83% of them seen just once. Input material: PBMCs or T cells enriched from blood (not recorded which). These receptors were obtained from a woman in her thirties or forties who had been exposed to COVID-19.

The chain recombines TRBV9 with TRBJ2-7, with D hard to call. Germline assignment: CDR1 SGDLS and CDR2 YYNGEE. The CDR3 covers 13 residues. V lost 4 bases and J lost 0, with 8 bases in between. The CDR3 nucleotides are TGTGCCAGCAGCACCAGGCCCTCCTACGAGCAGTACTTC. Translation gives CASSTRPSYEQYF.

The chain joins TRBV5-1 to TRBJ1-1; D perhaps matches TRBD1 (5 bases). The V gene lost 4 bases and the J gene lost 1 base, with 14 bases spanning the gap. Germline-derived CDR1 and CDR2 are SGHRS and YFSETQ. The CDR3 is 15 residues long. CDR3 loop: CASSPEGTPNTEAFF. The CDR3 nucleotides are TGCGCCAGCAGCCCGGAGGGGACGCCGAACACTGAAGCTTTCTTT.

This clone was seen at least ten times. CDR3 region: CASSVATSHEQFF. The CDR3 DNA reads as TGTGCCAGCAGCGTAGCTACGAGTCATGAGCAGTTCTTC. This sequence joins TRBV9 and TRBJ2-1; D unresolved. V was clipped by 0 bases and J by 8 bases, with 9 bases between them. Germline CDR1 reads SGDLS; CDR2 reads YYNGEE. CDR3 length: 13 amino acids.

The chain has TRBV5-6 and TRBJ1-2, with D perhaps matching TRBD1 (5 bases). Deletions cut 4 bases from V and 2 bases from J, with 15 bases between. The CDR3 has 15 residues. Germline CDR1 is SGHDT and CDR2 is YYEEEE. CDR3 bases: TGTGCCAGCAGCCCTTTAAGTCAGGGAAACTATGGCTACACCTTC. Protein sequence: CASSPLSQGNYGYTF.

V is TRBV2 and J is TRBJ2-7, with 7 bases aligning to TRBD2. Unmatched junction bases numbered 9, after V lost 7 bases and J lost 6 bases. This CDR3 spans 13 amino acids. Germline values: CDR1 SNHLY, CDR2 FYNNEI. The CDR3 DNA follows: TGTGCCAGCATGCAACCGGGGGAGGGCGAGCAGTACTTC. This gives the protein CASMQPGEGEQYF.

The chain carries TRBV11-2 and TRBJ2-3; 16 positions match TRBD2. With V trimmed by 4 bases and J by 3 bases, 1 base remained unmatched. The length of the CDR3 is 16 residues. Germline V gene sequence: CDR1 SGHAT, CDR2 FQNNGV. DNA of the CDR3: TGTGCCAGCAGCTCGGGACTAGCGGGGGGGACAGATACGCAGTATTTT. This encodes CASSSGLAGGTDTQYF.

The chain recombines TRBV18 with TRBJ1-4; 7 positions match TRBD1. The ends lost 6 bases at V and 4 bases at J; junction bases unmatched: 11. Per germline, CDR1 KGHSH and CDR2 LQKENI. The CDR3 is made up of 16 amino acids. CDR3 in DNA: TGTGCCAGCTCTCCGGGACAGATGAATCTTAATGAAAAACTGTTTTTT. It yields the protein CASSPGQMNLNEKLFF.

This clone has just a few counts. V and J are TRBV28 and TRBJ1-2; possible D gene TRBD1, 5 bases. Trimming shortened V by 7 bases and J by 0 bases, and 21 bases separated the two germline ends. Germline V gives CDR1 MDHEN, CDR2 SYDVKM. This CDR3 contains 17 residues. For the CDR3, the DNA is TGTGCCAGCAATATACTAGGAGGGGAAGGAGCTAACTATGGCTACACCTTC. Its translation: CASNILGGEGANYGYTF.

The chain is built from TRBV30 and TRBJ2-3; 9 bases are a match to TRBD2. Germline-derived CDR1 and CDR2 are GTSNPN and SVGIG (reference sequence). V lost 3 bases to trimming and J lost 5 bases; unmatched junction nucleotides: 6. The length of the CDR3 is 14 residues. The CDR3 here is CAWSPAGGLDTQYF. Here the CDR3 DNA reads TGTGCCTGGAGCCCAGCGGGGGGCTTAGATACGCAGTATTTT.

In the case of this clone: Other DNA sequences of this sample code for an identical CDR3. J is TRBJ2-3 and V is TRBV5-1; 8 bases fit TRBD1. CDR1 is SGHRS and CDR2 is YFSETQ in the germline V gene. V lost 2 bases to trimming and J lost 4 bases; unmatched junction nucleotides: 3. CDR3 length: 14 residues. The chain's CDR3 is CASSLTGGSDTQYF. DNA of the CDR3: TGCGCCAGCAGCTTAACAGGGGGTTCAGATACGCAGTATTTT. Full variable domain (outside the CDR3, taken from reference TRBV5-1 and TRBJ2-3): KAGVTQTPRYLIKTRGQQVTLSCSPISGHRSVSWYQQTPGQGLQFLFEYFSETQRNKGNFPGRFSGRQFSNSRSEMNVSTLELGDSALYLCASSLTGGSDTQYFGPGTRLTVL.